These 4 T cell receptor beta chains were sequenced from one sample in a study of type 1 regulatory T cells. For these receptors, no antigen is known. TCRdb ran MiXCR on the reads and lists one entry per CDR3 protein. The sample holds about 65,000 distinct CDR3 sequences, 45% to 50% seen once. The sequenced material came from cultured non-Tr1 T cells, either the whole culture or a sorted T cell fraction (not recorded which). Receptors were obtained from a human donor in good health.

This clonotype has only a few counts. The rearrangement uses TRBV10-3 and TRBJ2-3, with 13 bases matching TRBD2. Germline loops: CDR1 ENHRY, CDR2 SYGVKD. The CDR3 runs to 16 residues. With V trimmed by 6 bases and J by 0 bases, 3 bases remained unmatched. The CDR3 DNA reads TGTGCCATCAGCCCGGGACTAGCGGGGAGCACAGATACGCAGTATTTT. This sequence encodes CAISPGLAGSTDTQYF.

Here the CDR3 DNA reads TGCAGTGCTACCAAGGGACAGGGGGTTTTCAATCAGCCCCAGCATTTT. It yields the protein CSATKGQGVFNQPQHF. The chain carries TRBV20-1 and TRBJ1-5; 11 bases map to TRBD1. The germline V gene has CDR1 DFQATT and CDR2 SNEGSKA (reference sequence). J gave up 3 bases and V 4 bases, and 8 bases lay outside the gene matches. This CDR3 has 16 residues.

The CDR3 spells CASSPQKGAGAEAFF. CDR3 nucleotide sequence: TGTGCCAGCTCACCTCAGAAGGGGGCGGGAGCTGAAGCTTTCTTT. The V call is TRBV18, the J call TRBJ1-1; TRBD1 matches at 7 bases. The J segment lost 6 bases and the V segment lost 3 bases, leaving 10 bases of the junction unmatched. This CDR3 is built from 15 residues. Germline CDR1 reads KGHSH; CDR2 reads LQKENI.

This clonotype has only a few counts. The J gene is TRBJ2-3, the V gene TRBV4-3; the match to TRBD2 covers 10 bases. Germline V gene data show CDR1 as LGHNA and CDR2 as YSLEER. The ends lost 1 base at V and 4 bases at J; junction bases unmatched: 5. The CDR3 runs to 16 residues. The CDR3 DNA reads TGCGCCAGCAGCCAAGCCGGCAGCGGGGGGGCAGATACGCAGTATTTT. Its translation: CASSQAGSGGADTQYF.